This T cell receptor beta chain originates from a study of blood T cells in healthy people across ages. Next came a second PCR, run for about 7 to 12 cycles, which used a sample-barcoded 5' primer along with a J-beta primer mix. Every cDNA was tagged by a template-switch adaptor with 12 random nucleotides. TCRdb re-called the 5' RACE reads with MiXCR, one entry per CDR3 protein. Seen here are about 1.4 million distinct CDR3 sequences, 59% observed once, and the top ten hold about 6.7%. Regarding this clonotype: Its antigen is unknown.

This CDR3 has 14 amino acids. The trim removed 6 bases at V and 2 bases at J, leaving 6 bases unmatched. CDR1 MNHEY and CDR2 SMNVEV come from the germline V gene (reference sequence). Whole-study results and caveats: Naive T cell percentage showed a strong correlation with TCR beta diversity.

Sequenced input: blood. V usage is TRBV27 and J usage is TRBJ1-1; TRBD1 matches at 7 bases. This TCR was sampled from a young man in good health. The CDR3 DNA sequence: TGTGCCAGCAGCCGTCGGACAGGAAACACTGAAGCTTTCTTT. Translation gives CASSRRTGNTEAFF.